This T cell receptor (beta chain) was retrieved from a study of T cell responses to AZD1222 COVID-19 vaccine. As regards this clone: Its antigen is currently unknown.

The V segment lost 3 bases and the J segment 5 bases; nucleotides outside the gene matches: 10. CDR1 and CDR2 from the germline V gene are SGHRS and YFSETQ. The CDR3 has 15 residues. General study points: Clonal diversity was possibly underestimated, and the donors were mostly white British, with more females. The study sampled repertoires only after the peak T cell response. Reports indicate that nearly half of spike-specific TCRs are directed at unmutated variant regions. Among vaccine-associated CD4 TCRs, coverage spanned spike, with dominance at 160-218 and 743-854.

The data were produced by immunoSEQ multiplex PCR, yet TCRdb's version contains in-frame clones alone and is incomplete. The sample lists 200,000 or so clones, over 80% occurring once. The material was peripheral blood, obtained on day 0 of MenACWY control vaccination. The sequence was obtained from an adult in good health. The chain employs TRBV5-1 and TRBJ2-7, with 8 bases lining up with TRBD1. DNA for the CDR3: TGCGCCAGCAGCTCACTTGGGACAGGAAGGCACGAGCAGTACTTC. Translation gives CASSSLGTGRHEQYF.